These 2 T cell receptor beta chains were sequenced from one sample in a study of beta chain features in type 1 diabetes. Expressed TCRB transcripts got sequenced, as all isolated RNA was reverse transcribed. The data were produced by immunoSEQ multiplex PCR, yet TCRdb's version contains in-frame clones alone and is incomplete. The sample comprises over 350,000 clones, less than 15% of which are singletons, and 0.019% rests with the top ten. The specimen sequenced was naive CD4+ T cells from blood. The receptor source for this set is a woman aged 18-30 years in good health.

This clone was seen a handful of times. The V call is TRBV11-2, the J call TRBJ2-1; 10 bases fit TRBD2. The CDR3 is 16 amino acids. The J segment lost 8 bases and the V segment lost 5 bases, leaving 12 bases of the junction unmatched. Per the germline V gene, CDR1 is SGHAT and CDR2 is FQNNGV. CDR3 loop: CASSTSGDTLSDEQFF. For the CDR3, the DNA is TGTGCCAGCAGCACTAGCGGGGACACCCTCAGCGATGAGCAGTTCTTC.

This clone has a handful of counts. V usage is TRBV15 and J usage is TRBJ1-2; 10 bases are a match to TRBD1. The CDR3 runs 15 residues. Per germline, CDR1 LNHNV and CDR2 YYDKDF (reference sequence). V lost 3 bases and J lost 2; bases outside the gene matches: 3. In nucleotides, the CDR3 is TGTGCCACCAGCAGTTCGACAGGGGGCAACTATGGCTACACCTTC. Translating gives CATSSSTGGNYGYTF.